The clone carrying this TCR beta chain was found many times. The germline V and J ends were trimmed by 3 bases and 0 bases, with 5 bases remaining between them. The CDR3 has 12 residues. Germline loops: CDR1 GTSNPN, CDR2 SVGIG (reference sequence). TCR beta CDR3 sequences were amplified from RNA transcripts. Carried out on the TCR CDR3, a first-round RT-PCR used the HTBI primer set. TCRdb analysed the multiplex PCR reads with MiXCR anew, one entry per CDR3 protein. The sample has under 500,000 distinct CDR3 sequences; over 11% are singletons. The sample is drawn from a study of T cells in Graves' hyperthyroidism and ophthalmopathy.

Sequenced: blood. This clonotype was sampled from a man between 45 and 60 years old with Graves' ophthalmopathy. The chain recombines TRBV30 with TRBJ1-1; D is unresolved. CDR3 DNA: TGTGCCTGGAGCGTTTTGAACACTGAAGCTTTCTTT. It specifies CAWSVLNTEAFF.